A single sample gave rise to the 14 T cell receptor beta chains below, sequenced in a study of cytomegalovirus exposure and HLA in healthy donors (dated by TCRdb to about 2017). Library construction relied on the immunoSEQ multiplex PCR assay. For the multiplex PCR, a mixture combining 60 forward primers for TCR Vbeta segments and 13 reverse primers for TCR Jbeta segments was used. TCRdb carries this immuneACCESS record with in-frame sequences only. Its versions omit some clonotypes, under half of them owing to an unresolved V gene in the studies checked, with the rest unexplained. The sample's table covers around 77,000 clones. The ten largest account for roughly 13% of the sample. Sequencing input: PBMCs. The receptors derive from a man aged 50 to 59 in good health and CMV-seropositive.

The chain carries TRBV7-9 and TRBJ2-5; the D gene is possibly TRBD2 (5 bases). The V gene's germline CDR1 is SEHNR and CDR2 FQNEAQ (reference sequence). The length of the CDR3 is 13 residues. V gave up 5 bases and J gave up 5 bases, with 12 bases separating them. CDR3 sequence (DNA): TGTGCCAGCAGCGTTGGGGAGTGGGAGACCCAGTACTTC. Translating gives CASSVGEWETQYF.

This chain connects TRBV11-2 to TRBJ2-1; D is possibly TRBD1 (5 bases). Per the germline V gene, CDR1 is SGHAT and CDR2 is FQNNGV. The CDR3 has 18 amino acids. V shed 0 bases and J shed 0 bases, with 15 bases lying between them. For the CDR3, the DNA is TGTGCCAGCAGCTTAGATCTGGGGCAGGGTAGCTCCTACAATGAGCAGTTCTTC. Translation gives CASSLDLGQGSSYNEQFF.

The genes are TRBV10-3 and TRBJ2-1; D remains unclear. This CDR3 is built from 16 residues. Germline-derived CDR1 and CDR2 are ENHRY and SYGVKD. Trimming took 0 bases from V and 0 from J, leaving 9 bases between them. The CDR3 sequence: CAISESVLSSYNEQFF. CDR3 DNA: TGTGCCATCAGTGAGTCGGTACTTAGCTCCTACAATGAGCAGTTCTTC.

The chain joins TRBV2 to TRBJ1-5; a weak D match, TRBD1 (6 bases). Trimming shortened V by 6 bases and J by 4 bases, and 10 bases separated the two germline ends. The CDR3 contains 13 residues. The germline V gene has CDR1 SNHLY and CDR2 FYNNEI. DNA of the CDR3: TGTGCCAGCAGGGACAGCGCTAATCAGCCCCAGCATTTT. Translation: CASRDSANQPQHF.

V is TRBV5-1 and J is TRBJ1-5; 7 positions agree with TRBD1. This CDR3 has 14 residues. Germline V gene sequence: CDR1 SGHRS, CDR2 YFSETQ. V shed 0 bases, J shed 7 bases, and the junction held 4 bases outside the gene matches. CDR3 nucleotide sequence: TGCGCCAGCAGCTTGGAGGGGGCCCAACAGCCCCAGCATTTT. Translating gives CASSLEGAQQPQHF.

The rearrangement uses TRBV4-2 and TRBJ2-1, with 8 nucleotides matching TRBD1. The CDR3 runs 20 residues. Germline loops: CDR1 LGHNA, CDR2 YNFKEQ. J gave up 12 bases and V 0 bases, and 25 bases lay outside the gene matches. Here the CDR3 DNA reads TGTGCCAGCAGCCAAGAAGGAGATGGTCCCGGGAACAGGGGGAAACTCTGGCAGTTCTTC. Its translation: CASSQEGDGPGNRGKLWQFF.

The rearrangement links TRBV2 to TRBJ1-2, with 7 bases that match TRBD1. The germline CDR1 and CDR2 sequences are SNHLY and FYNNEI. Unmatched junction bases numbered 6, after V lost 0 bases and J lost 8 bases. CDR3 length: 14 amino acids. The CDR3 sequence: CASSEAGTARGYTF. In DNA form, the CDR3 reads TGTGCCAGCAGTGAAGCCGGGACAGCTCGGGGCTACACCTTC. Combining the CDR3 with reference TRBV2 and TRBJ1-2 gives the whole variable domain EPEVTQTPSHQVTQMGQEVILRCVPISNHLYFYWYRQILGQKVEFLVSFYNNEISEKSEIFDDQFSVERPDGSNFTLKIRSTKLEDSAMYFCASSEAGTARGYTFGSGTRLTVV.

This chain links TRBV5-1 with TRBJ1-2, with 9 bases that match TRBD1. Germline V lookup: CDR1 SGHRS, CDR2 YFSETQ. The CDR3 covers 16 residues. The V gene end was trimmed by 2 bases and the J gene end by 2 bases; junction bases not matched to a gene: 7. CDR3 sequence: CASSLATGGKNYGYTF. The CDR3 DNA reads as TGCGCCAGCAGCTTAGCTACAGGGGGCAAGAACTATGGCTACACCTTC.

This chain joins TRBV7-8 and TRBJ2-6; no reliable D call. Trimming cost V 2 bases and J 3 bases, with 8 bases left between them. The CDR3 consists of 15 residues. Germline CDR1 and CDR2: SGHVS and FQNEAQ. The CDR3 region has the DNA TGTGCCAGCAGCTTATATCGGTTTGGGGCCAACGTCCTGACTTTC. As protein: CASSLYRFGANVLTF. Filled out from reference TRBV7-8 and TRBJ2-6, the complete variable domain reads GAGVSQSPRYKVAKRGQDVALRCDPISGHVSLFWYQQALGQGPEFLTYFQNEAQLDKSGLPSDRFFAERPEGSVSTLKIQRTQQEDSAVYLCASSLYRFGANVLTFGAGSRLTVL.

The chain employs TRBV25-1 and TRBJ1-1; D gene uncertain. The CDR3 extends over 15 amino acids. Germline CDR1 reads MGHDK; CDR2 reads SYGVNS. Trimming removed 1 base at V and 4 bases at J, with 13 bases between. The CDR3 DNA sequence: TGTGCCAGCAGTGAATCGCGGGAATACGGCACTGAAGCTTTCTTT. Translating gives CASSESREYGTEAFF.

The genes are TRBV7-9 and TRBJ1-2; D not resolved. Looked up from germline, CDR1 is SEHNR and CDR2 is FQNEAQ (reference sequence). V was cut by 1 base and J by 5 bases, with 5 bases left in between. This CDR3 contains 12 residues. The CDR3 reads CASSLGEYGYTF. The DNA of the CDR3 is TGTGCCAGCAGCTTAGGGGAGTATGGCTACACCTTC.

The chain has TRBV29-1 and TRBJ1-3; 8 bases line up with TRBD1. The CDR3 consists of 11 residues. V shed 7 bases and J 8 bases; nucleotides not matched to a gene: 4. Germline values: CDR1 SQVTM, CDR2 ANQGSEA. CDR3 region: CSADRADTIYF. The DNA of the CDR3 is TGCAGCGCGGACAGGGCGGACACCATATATTTT.

The rearrangement uses TRBV2 and TRBJ2-5, with D perhaps matching TRBD2 (6 bases). V lost 6 bases and J 3 bases, leaving 14 bases between the germline ends. CDR1 and CDR2 from the germline V gene are SNHLY and FYNNEI. The CDR3 extends over 14 amino acids. CDR3 coding DNA: TGTGCCAGCAGGGGGACTTATGCGAAAGAGACCCAGTACTTC. This sequence encodes CASRGTYAKETQYF.

The rearrangement uses TRBV27 and TRBJ2-5; D remains ambiguous. The CDR3 spans 13 residues. Trimming stripped 4 bases from V and 1 base from J, with 7 bases between. Germline V gene lookup returns CDR1 MNHEY and CDR2 SMNVEV (reference sequence). This CDR3 reads CASSSHFQETQYF. CDR3 DNA: TGTGCCAGCAGTTCTCACTTCCAAGAGACCCAGTACTTC.